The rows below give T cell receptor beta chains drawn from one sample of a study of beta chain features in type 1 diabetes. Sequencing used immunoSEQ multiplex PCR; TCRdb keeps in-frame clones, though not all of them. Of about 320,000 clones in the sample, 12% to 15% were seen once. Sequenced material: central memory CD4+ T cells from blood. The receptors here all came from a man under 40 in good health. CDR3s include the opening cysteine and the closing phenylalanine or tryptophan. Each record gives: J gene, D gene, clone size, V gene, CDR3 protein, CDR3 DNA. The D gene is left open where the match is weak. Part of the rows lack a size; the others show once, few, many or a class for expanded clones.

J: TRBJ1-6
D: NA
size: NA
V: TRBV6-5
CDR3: CASSLRSLGSPLHF
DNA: TGTGCCAGCAGTTTAAGGTCTCTGGGGTCACCCCTCCACTTT

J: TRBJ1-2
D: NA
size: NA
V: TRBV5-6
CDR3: CASSLSGMVYGYTF
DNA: TGTGCCAGCAGCTTGTCAGGGATGGTGTATGGCTACACCTTC

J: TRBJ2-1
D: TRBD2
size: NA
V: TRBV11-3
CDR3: CASSSGTSVTEQFF
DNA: TGTGCCAGCAGCTCCGGGACTAGTGTCACTGAGCAGTTCTTC

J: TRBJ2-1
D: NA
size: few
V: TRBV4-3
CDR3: CASSQAWSGEQFF
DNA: TGCGCCAGCAGCCAAGCATGGTCCGGTGAGCAGTTCTTC

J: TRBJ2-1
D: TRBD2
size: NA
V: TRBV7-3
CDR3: CASSLWVSGGYNEQFF
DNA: TGTGCCAGCAGCCTATGGGTCAGCGGGGGCTACAATGAGCAGTTCTTC

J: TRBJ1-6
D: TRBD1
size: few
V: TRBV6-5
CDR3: CASSDRDRSPLHF
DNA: TGTGCCAGCAGCGACAGGGATCGATCACCCCTCCACTTT

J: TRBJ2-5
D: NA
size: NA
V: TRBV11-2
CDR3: CASSLFGGTQYF
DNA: TGTGCCAGCAGCTTATTCGGGGGGACCCAGTACTTC

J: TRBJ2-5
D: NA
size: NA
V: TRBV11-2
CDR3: CASSLGGSVGETQYF
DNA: TGTGCCAGCAGCTTGGGGGGCAGTGTTGGCGAGACCCAGTACTTC

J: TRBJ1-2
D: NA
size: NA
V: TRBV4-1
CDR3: CASSPGGGFNRNGYTF
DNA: TGCGCCAGCAGCCCAGGCGGGGGGTTTAATCGTAATGGCTACACCTTC

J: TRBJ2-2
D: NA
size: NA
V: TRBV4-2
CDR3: CASGGSGELFF
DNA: TGTGCCAGCGGCGGGTCGGGGGAGCTGTTTTTT

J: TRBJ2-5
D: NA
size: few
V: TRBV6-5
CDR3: CASSYFLLGEVQYF
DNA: TGTGCCAGCAGTTACTTCCTTTTAGGGGAGGTCCAGTACTTC

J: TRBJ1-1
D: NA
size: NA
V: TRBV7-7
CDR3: CASSRQMNTEAFF
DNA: TGTGCCAGCAGCCGACAGATGAACACTGAAGCTTTCTTT

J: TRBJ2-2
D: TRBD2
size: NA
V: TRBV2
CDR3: CASRLLAGGTGELFF
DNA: TGTGCCAGCAGGCTCCTAGCGGGGGGCACCGGGGAGCTGTTTTTT

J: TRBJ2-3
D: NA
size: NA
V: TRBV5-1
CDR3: CASSVRSTSSDTQYF
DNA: TGTGCCAGCAGCGTGCGGTCCACGTCTTCAGATACGCAGTATTTT

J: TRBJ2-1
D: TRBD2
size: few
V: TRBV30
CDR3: CAWRSSGANEQFF
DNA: TGTGCCTGGAGGTCTAGCGGGGCTAATGAGCAGTTCTTC

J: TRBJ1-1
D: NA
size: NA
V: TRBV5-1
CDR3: CASSRQVNTEAFF
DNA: TGCGCCAGCAGCAGGCAGGTGAACACTGAAGCTTTCTTT

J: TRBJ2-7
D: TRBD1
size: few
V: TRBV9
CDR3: CASSVGFGTGGGSYEQYF
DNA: TGTGCCAGCAGCGTAGGGTTCGGGACAGGGGGCGGCTCCTACGAGCAGTACTTC

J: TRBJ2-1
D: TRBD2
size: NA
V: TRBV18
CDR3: CASSPQVGGNEQFF
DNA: TGTGCCAGCTCACCACAAGTCGGGGGGAATGAGCAGTTCTTC

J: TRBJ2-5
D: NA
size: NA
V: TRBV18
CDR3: CASSPLEGGTQYF
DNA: TGTGCCAGCTCACCATTAGAAGGAGGGACCCAGTACTTC

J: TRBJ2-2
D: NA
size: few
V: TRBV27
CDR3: CASSSGTFWSAAGELFF
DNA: TGTGCCAGCAGCTCCGGGACCTTCTGGTCGGCGGCCGGGGAGCTGTTTTTT

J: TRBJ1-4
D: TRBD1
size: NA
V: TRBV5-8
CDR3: CASSLGTGARNEKLFF
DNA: TGTGCCAGCAGCTTGGGGACAGGGGCTCGTAATGAAAAACTGTTTTTT

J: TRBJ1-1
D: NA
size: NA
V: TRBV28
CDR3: CASRNRYTEAFF
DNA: TGTGCCAGCAGGAACAGGTACACTGAAGCTTTCTTT

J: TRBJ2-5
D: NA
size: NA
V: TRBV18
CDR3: CASSPKETQYF
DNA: TGTGCCAGCTCTCCGAAAGAGACCCAGTACTTC

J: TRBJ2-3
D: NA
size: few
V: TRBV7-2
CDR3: CASSPNYRTDTQYF
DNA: TGTGCCAGCAGCCCGAATTATCGCACAGATACGCAGTATTTT

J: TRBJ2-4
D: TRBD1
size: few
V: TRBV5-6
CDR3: CASSRLTGENIQYF
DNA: TGTGCCAGCAGCCGATTGACAGGGGAGAACATTCAGTACTTC

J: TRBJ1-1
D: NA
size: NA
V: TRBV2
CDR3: CASLQGRVTEAFF
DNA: TGTGCCAGCCTGCAGGGCAGGGTTACTGAAGCTTTCTTT